This entry describes one TCR beta chain. Its antigen is not known. Reverse transcribed after extraction, RNA yielded cDNA as the sequencing template. The protocol was immunoSEQ multiplex PCR, while the TCRdb copy is restricted to in-frame clones and leaves out a portion. The sample records some 5,000 clones, 60% to 70% being singletons. This sample is drawn from a study of CD8+ T cells in alopecia areata. The wider study: Twice daily, treated patients received 5 to 10 mg of oral tofacitinib. Treatment ran 6 to 18 months, with 6 months of follow-up afterward.

Sampling of alopecia areata patients yielded lesional scalp punch biopsies as well as peripheral blood. The study's findings and limits: Researchers report lesional scalp, most notably alopecia totalis/universalis, outstripped normal scalp in clonality.

The material sequenced was skin, taken at week 0. The receptor's source is a human donor with alopecia areata.

CDR3 region: CASSQGQGTANTIYF. The DNA for the CDR3 is TGTGCCAGCAGCCAGGGACAGGGAACCGCCAACACCATATATTTT. The chain is built from TRBV2 and TRBJ1-3, with 9 bases identical to TRBD1. The ends lost 6 bases at V and 7 bases at J; junction bases unmatched: 10. Germline loops: CDR1 SNHLY, CDR2 FYNNEI. The CDR3 has 15 residues.